This T cell receptor (beta chain) was sequenced in a study of shared clonotypes between healthy human individuals. V shed 4 bases and J 0 bases; nucleotides not matched to a gene: 9. The CDR3 totals 17 residues. CDR1 MDHEN and CDR2 SYDVKM come from the germline V gene. Profiling relied on immunoSEQ multiplex PCR, and the TCRdb table lists in-frame clones only, not all of them. The data hold 1,500,000 or so clones, with 98% observed a single time. Findings and caveats of the study: Unshared clonotypes carried lower generation probabilities than those common to all four donors.

As for this clone: Its antigen is still unknown.

The material sequenced was naive CD4+ T cells sorted from blood. Noted subset: CD45RA+ positively selected. The TCR comes from a young man in good health. The chain links TRBV28 to TRBJ1-5; 7 nucleotides agree with TRBD1. The CDR3 sequence: CASSSRDRHYSNQPQHF. In DNA form, the CDR3 reads TGTGCCAGCAGTTCCCGGGACAGACACTATAGCAATCAGCCCCAGCATTTT. The whole variable domain, filled in from reference TRBV28 and TRBJ1-5, reads DVKVTQSSRYLVKRTGEKVFLECVQDMDHENMFWYRQDPGLGLRLIYFSYDVKMKEKGDIPEGYSVSREKKERFSLILESASTNQTSMYLCASSSRDRHYSNQPQHFGDGTRLSIL.